The clone carrying this TCR beta chain was detected ten times or more. Its antigen is as yet unknown. Not enrolled were patients with uncontrolled infection, other autoimmune disease, pregnancy or lactation. RNA transcripts were the template for amplifying TCR beta CDR3 regions. HTBI primers drove first-round RT-PCR of the TCR CDR3. Via MiXCR, TCRdb re-called the multiplex PCR reads, giving one row per CDR3 protein. Counted here are fewer than 450,000 distinct CDR3 sequences, approximately 17% occurring once; the ten biggest clones make up roughly 35%. The sample comes from a study of T cells in Graves' hyperthyroidism and ophthalmopathy. Background on the study: Staff took peripheral blood when the initial diagnosis was made, before any treatment began.

Study-wide results and caveats: With a median lead of about six months before onset, the model predicted ophthalmopathy. Most expanded thyroid clonotypes above 0.001 recurred in blood.

The trim removed 4 bases at V and 7 bases at J, leaving 11 bases unmatched. The CDR3 has 17 amino acids. Looked up from germline, CDR1 is SGHKS and CDR2 is YYEKEE (reference sequence). This clonotype was sampled from a woman aged 25-40 years with Graves' hyperthyroidism that later progressed to Graves' ophthalmopathy. The sequenced material came from blood. The V call is TRBV5-5, the J call TRBJ2-2, with 12 bases matching TRBD2. CDR3 sequence reads: CASSLRLAGGPSGELFF. The CDR3 DNA is TGTGCCAGCAGCCTTCGGCTAGCGGGAGGGCCTAGCGGGGAGCTGTTTTTT.